A single sample is the source of the 5 T cell receptor beta chains below, sequenced in a study of immune evolution from preneoplasia to lung adenocarcinoma. The assay was immunoSEQ multiplex PCR, and TCRdb's table has in-frame clones only and misses some. In the table there are some 9,200 clones, 79% of which are singletons. The source material was FFPE lung adenocarcinoma in situ tissue. The receptors here all came from a person of 80 years or more with lung adenocarcinoma.

The chain is built from TRBV6-1 and TRBJ1-5, with 9 nucleotides matching TRBD1. Trimming cost V 6 bases and J 7 bases; bases outside gene matches: 4. There are 13 residues in the CDR3. Germline CDR1 and CDR2: MNHNS and SASEGT. In DNA form, the CDR3 reads TGTGCCAGCAGACAACAGGGGGCCCAGCCCCAGCATTTT. Its protein is CASRQQGAQPQHF.

V is TRBV6-1 and J is TRBJ2-1; 8 bases line up with TRBD1. Germline V CDR1 and CDR2: MNHNS, SASEGT. The CDR3 runs 15 residues. V lost 5 bases, J lost 8 bases, and 11 bases stayed unmatched. Written as DNA, the CDR3 is TGTGCCAGCAGTACAACAGGGGGTGTTTTCTATGAGCAGTTCTTC. This codes for CASSTTGGVFYEQFF.

V and J are TRBV7-6 and TRBJ2-1; D tentatively reads TRBD1 or TRBD2 (6 bases each). Germline loops: CDR1 SGHVS, CDR2 FNYEAQ. V was clipped by 3 bases and J by 2 bases, with 8 bases between them. This CDR3 region has 14 residues. CDR3 loop: CASSFGGAYNEQFF. The CDR3 nucleotides read TGTGCCAGCAGCTTCGGGGGCGCCTACAATGAGCAGTTCTTC.

This rearrangement joins TRBV4-1 to TRBJ1-2, with no clear D. In germline, CDR1 is MGHRA, CDR2 YSYEKL. This CDR3 is 17 amino acids long. V lost 3 bases and J lost 8, with 25 bases in between. This CDR3 reads CASSQAPGFSSERGYTF. The DNA for the CDR3 is TGCGCCAGCAGCCAGGCTCCAGGATTTAGCTCAGAACGGGGCTACACCTTC.

This clone is labeled as medium-sized. This rearrangement joins TRBV28 to TRBJ1-5; the D is unclear. The ends were cut back, 5 bases at V and 6 bases at J, with 11 bases in the middle. From germline, CDR1 is MDHEN and CDR2 SYDVKM. The CDR3 has 13 amino acids. CDR3 nucleotide sequence: TGTGCCAGCAGTCAAAGGGTAGGTCAGCCCCAGCATTTT. It yields the protein CASSQRVGQPQHF.